This TCR beta chain stems from a study of shared clonotypes between healthy human individuals. Points from the study as a whole: Memory subsets generally showed lower estimated richness than naive subsets.

The method was immunoSEQ multiplex PCR; TCRdb's version includes in-frame clones alone and lacks a portion of them. The table lists about 800,000 clones, roughly 96% of them singletons. This clone appeared a single time. Antigen unknown. Naive CD8 isolation took CD45RO-negative cells positively selected for CCR7 and excluded terminally differentiated effector memory CD45RA+ cells. Germline lookup yields CDR1 MNHEY and CDR2 SMNVEV (reference sequence). CDR3 length: 15 residues. Trimming took 8 bases from V and 0 from J; bases not matched to a gene: 6. The sequencing sample was made of naive CD8+ T cells sorted from blood. The chain employs TRBV27 and TRBJ2-1; 8 positions agree with TRBD2. The TCR comes from a man between 25 and 39 years old in good health. The CDR3 here is CASLGTSGSYNEQFF. DNA for the CDR3: TGTGCCAGCCTGGGAACTAGCGGCTCCTACAATGAGCAGTTCTTC.